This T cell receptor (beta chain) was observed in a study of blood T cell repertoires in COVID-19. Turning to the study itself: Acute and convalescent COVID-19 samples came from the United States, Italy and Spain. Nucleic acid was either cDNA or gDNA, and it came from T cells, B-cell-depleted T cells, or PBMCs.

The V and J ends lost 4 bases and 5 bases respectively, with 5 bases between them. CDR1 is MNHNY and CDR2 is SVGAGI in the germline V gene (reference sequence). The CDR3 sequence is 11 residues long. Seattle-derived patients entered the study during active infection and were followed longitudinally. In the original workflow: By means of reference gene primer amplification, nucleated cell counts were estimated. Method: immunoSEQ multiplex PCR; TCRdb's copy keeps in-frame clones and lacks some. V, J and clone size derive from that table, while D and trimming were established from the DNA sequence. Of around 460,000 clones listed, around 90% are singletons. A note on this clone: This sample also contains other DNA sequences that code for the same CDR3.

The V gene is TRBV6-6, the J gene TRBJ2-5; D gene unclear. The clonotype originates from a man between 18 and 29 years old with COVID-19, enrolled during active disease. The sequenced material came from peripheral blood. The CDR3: CASSSRETQYF. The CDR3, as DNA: TGTGCCAGCAGTTCTCGGGAGACCCAGTACTTC.